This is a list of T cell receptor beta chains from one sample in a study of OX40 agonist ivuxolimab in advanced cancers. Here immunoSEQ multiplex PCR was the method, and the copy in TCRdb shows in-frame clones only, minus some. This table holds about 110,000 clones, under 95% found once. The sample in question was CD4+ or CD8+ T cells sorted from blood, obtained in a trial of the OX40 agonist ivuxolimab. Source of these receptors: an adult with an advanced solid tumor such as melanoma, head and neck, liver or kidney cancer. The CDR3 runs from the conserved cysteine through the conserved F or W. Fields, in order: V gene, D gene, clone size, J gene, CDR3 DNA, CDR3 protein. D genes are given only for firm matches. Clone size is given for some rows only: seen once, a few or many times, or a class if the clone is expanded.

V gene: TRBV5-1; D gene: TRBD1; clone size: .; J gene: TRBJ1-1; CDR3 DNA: TGCGCCAGCAGCTCACAGGGGACCACTGAAGCTTTCTTT; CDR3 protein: CASSSQGTTEAFF
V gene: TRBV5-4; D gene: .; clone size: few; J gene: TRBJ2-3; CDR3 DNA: TGTGCCAGCAGCCCCGGTGGGAATTCAGATACGCAGTATTTT; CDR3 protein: CASSPGGNSDTQYF
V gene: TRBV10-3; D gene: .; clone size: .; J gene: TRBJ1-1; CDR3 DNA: TGTGCCATCTCGATCGGGGGGGACGCTGAAGCTTTCTTT; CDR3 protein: CAISIGGDAEAFF
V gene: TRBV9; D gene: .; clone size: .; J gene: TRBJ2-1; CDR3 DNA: TGTGCCAGCAGCGGGACACCTAACTCCTACAATGAGCAGTTCTTC; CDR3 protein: CASSGTPNSYNEQFF
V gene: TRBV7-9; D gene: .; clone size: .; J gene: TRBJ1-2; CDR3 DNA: TGTGCCAGCAGCTTAGTCTCAGGTGGCTACACCTTC; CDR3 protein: CASSLVSGGYTF
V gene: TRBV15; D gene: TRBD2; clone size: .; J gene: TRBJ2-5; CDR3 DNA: TGTGCCACCAGCAGAGATAGGGGCGGGGGGGCGGTTGAGACCCAGTACTTC; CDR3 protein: CATSRDRGGGAVETQYF
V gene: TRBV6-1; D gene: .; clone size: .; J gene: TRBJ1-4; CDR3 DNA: TGTGCCAGCAGTGAAGACCGTTACTTTGAAAAACTGTTTTTT; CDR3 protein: CASSEDRYFEKLFF
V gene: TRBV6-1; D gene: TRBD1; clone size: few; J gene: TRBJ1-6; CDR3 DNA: TGTGCCAGCAGTGAAGGTGGCAGGGGGATGACCAGCTCACCCCTCCACTTT; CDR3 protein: CASSEGGRGMTSSPLHF
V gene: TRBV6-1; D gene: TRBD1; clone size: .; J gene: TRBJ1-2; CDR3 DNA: TGTGCCAGCAGAGATACCGGGACAGGCGCTTATGGCTACACCTTC; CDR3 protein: CASRDTGTGAYGYTF
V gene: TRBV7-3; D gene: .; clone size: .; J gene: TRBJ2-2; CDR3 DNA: TGTGCCAGCAGCTTAAGTGACGGGGCCGGGGAGCTGTTTTTT; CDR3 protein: CASSLSDGAGELFF
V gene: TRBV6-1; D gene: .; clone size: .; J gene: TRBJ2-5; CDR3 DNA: TGTGCCAGCAGTGACCTGGGTATCGAGGCCGAGACCCAGTACTTC; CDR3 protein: CASSDLGIEAETQYF
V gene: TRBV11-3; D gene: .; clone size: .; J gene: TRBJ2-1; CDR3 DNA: TGTGCCAGCAGCTTATTTCCCTACAATGAGCAGTTCTTC; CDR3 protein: CASSLFPYNEQFF
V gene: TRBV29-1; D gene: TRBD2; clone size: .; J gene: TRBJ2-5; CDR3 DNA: TGCAGCGTTCAGCCAGCGGGAATGGTGGAGACCCAGTACTTC; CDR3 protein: CSVQPAGMVETQYF
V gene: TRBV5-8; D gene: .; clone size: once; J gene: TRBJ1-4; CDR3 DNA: TGTGCCAGCAGCTTGGCCGTCAGCAACTTCGGAGAAAAACTGTTTTTT; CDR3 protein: CASSLAVSNFGEKLFF
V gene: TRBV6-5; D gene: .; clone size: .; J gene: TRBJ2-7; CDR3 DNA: TGTGCCAGCAGTTACTCACTAGGGAACGAGCAGTACTTC; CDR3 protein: CASSYSLGNEQYF
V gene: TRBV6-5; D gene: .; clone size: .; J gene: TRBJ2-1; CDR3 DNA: TGTGCCAGCAGTTACAGAGAGGGACCGGTACTTACGGAGCAGTTCTTC; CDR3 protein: CASSYREGPVLTEQFF
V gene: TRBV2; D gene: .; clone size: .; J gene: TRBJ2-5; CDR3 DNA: TGTGCCAGCAGTGCATTGACGGTACAAGAGACCCAGTACTTC; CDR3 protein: CASSALTVQETQYF
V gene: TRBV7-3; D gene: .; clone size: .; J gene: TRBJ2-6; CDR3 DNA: TGTGCCAGCAGCTTAATGCGTGAGGGGGGCAGCTCTGGGGCCAACGTCCTGACTTTC; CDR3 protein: CASSLMREGGSSGANVLTF
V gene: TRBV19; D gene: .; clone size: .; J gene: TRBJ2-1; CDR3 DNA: TGTGCCAGTAACAAGGGGGGCCACAATGAGCAGTTCTTC; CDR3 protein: CASNKGGHNEQFF
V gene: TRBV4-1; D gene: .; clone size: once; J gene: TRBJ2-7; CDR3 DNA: TGCGCCAGCAGCCCTGGCTCCGCCCGCAGCTTACACTCCTACGAGCAGTACTTC; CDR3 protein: CASSPGSARSLHSYEQYF
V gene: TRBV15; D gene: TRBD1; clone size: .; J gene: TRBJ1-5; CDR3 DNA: TGTGCCACCAGCAGATTCGAGGGGGCAAGCAATCAGCCCCAGCATTTT; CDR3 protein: CATSRFEGASNQPQHF
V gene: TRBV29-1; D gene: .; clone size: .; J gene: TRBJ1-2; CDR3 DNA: TGCAGCGTTGAAACCGGCGGCAGGGGACGCCGTAACTATGGCTACACCTTC; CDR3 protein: CSVETGGRGRRNYGYTF
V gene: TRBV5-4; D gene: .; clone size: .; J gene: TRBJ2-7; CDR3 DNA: TGTGCCAGCAGACGGGACACCGGGACAATGGACGAGCAGTACTTC; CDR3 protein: CASRRDTGTMDEQYF
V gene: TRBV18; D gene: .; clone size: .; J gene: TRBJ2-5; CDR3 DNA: TGTGCCAGCTCACCCCCGGCCCTGGCGGAGACCCAGTACTTC; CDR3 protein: CASSPPALAETQYF
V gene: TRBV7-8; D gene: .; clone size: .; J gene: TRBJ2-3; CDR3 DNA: TGTGCCGGCTCGGGGGGCGGCACAGATACGCAGTATTTT; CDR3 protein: CAGSGGGTDTQYF
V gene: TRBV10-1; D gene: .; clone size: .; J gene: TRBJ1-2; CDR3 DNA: TGCGCCAGCAGTGAGTCGATGTTAGGGCAGCATGAGAAAAACTATGGCTACACCTTC; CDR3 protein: CASSESMLGQHEKNYGYTF
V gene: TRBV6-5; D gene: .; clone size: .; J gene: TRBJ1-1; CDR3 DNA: TGTGCCAGCGGATCCCAACCCGACACTGAAGCTTTCTTT; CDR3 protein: CASGSQPDTEAFF
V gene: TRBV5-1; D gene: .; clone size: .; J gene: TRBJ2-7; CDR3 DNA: TGCGCCAGCAGCTTGCGGGGGGCGATTATTGGCGAGCAGTACTTC; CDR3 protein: CASSLRGAIIGEQYF
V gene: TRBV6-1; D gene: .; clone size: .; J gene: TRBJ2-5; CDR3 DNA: TGTGCCAGCAGTGAAAGAGGCGGTTCAGCAGCAGAGACCCAGTACTTC; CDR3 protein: CASSERGGSAAETQYF
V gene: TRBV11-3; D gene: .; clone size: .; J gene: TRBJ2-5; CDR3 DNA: TGTGCCAGCAGCTCAGGGGGAGGCGGCGACCAAGAGACCCAGTACTTC; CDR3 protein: CASSSGGGGDQETQYF
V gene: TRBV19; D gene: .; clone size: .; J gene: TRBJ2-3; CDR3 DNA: TGTGCCAGTAGTATAGGATTGCTCACAGATACGCAGTATTTT; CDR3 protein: CASSIGLLTDTQYF
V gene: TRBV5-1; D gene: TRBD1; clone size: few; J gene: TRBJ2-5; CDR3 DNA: TGCGCCAGCAGCTTGGGGACAGGGTACCAAGAGACCCAGTACTTC; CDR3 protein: CASSLGTGYQETQYF
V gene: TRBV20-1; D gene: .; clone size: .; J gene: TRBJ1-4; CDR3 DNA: TGCAGCAGACGCATTAATGAAAAACTGTTTTTT; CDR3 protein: CSRRINEKLFF
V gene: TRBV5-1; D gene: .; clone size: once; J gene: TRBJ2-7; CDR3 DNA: TGCGCCAGCAGCTCTGGGGCCTACGAGCAGTACTTC; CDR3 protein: CASSSGAYEQYF
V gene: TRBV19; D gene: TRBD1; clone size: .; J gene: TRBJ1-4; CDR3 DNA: TGTGCCAGTAGTATACCCCCACAGGGGATCCGTTACGGGGATAATGAAAAACTGTTTTTT; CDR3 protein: CASSIPPQGIRYGDNEKLFF
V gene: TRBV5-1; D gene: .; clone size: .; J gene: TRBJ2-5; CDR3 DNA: TGCGCCAGCAGCTTTGGGCAGGGGCGAGAGACCCAGTACTTC; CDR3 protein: CASSFGQGRETQYF
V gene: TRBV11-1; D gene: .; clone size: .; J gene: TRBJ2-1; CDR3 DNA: TGTGCCAGCAGATCTAGCAATGAGCAGTTCTTC; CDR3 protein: CASRSSNEQFF
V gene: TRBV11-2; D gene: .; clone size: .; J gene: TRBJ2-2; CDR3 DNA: TGTGCCAGCAGCTTAAGGACCGGGGAGCTGTTTTTT; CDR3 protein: CASSLRTGELFF
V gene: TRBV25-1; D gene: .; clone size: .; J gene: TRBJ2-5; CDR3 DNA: TGTGCCAGCAGCCAGATGACAGGTGCAAACGGTGGGACCCAGTACTTC; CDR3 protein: CASSQMTGANGGTQYF
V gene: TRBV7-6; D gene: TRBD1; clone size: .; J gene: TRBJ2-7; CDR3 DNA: TGTGCCAGCAGCCGACAGGGGGCGACGCCCCTAACGCCCTACGAGCAGTACTTC; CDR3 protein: CASSRQGATPLTPYEQYF
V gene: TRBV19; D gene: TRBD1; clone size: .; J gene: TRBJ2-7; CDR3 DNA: TGTGCCAGTAGCCGACAGGGGTCTAGGTACGAGCAGTACTTC; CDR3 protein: CASSRQGSRYEQYF
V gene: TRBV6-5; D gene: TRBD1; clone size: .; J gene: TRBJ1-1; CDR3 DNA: TGTGCCAGCAGGGACAGGGCGAACACTGAAGCTTTCTTT; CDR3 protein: CASRDRANTEAFF
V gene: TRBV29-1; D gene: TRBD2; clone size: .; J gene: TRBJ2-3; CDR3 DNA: TGCAGCGGAGGACGGCGGGAGGGCGCAGATACGCAGTATTTT; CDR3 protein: CSGGRREGADTQYF
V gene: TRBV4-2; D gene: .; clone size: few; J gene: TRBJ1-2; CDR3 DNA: TGTGCCAGCAGCCAAGAGGCAGGGACCTTCTATGGCTACACCTTC; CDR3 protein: CASSQEAGTFYGYTF
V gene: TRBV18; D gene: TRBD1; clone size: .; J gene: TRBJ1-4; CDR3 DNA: TGTGCCAGCTCACAAAACGTCGGGACAGAAAATGAAAAACTGTTTTTT; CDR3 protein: CASSQNVGTENEKLFF
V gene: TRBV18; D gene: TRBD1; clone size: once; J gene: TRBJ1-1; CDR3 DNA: TGTGCCAGCTCACCTACCGGGACAGGGGGGAACACTGAAGCTTTCTTT; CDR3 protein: CASSPTGTGGNTEAFF
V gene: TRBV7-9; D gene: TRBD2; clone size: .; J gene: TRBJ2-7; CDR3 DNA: TGTGCCAGCAGCTCGAGCGGGGGAAACTACGAGCAGTACTTC; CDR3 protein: CASSSSGGNYEQYF
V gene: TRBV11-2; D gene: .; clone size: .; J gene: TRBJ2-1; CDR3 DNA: TGTGCCAGCACCCGTAGTGGGTTGACAGGTGAGCAGTTCTTC; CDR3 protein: CASTRSGLTGEQFF
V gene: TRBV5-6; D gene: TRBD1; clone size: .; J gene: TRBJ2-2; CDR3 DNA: TGTGCCAGCAGCCCAGGACAGGGGGAAGGGGAGCTGTTTTTT; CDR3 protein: CASSPGQGEGELFF
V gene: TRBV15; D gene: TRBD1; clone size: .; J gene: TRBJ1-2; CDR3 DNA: TGTGCCACCAGCAGCTCGGGACAGGGAGTGGCTAACTATGGCTACACCTTC; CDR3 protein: CATSSSGQGVANYGYTF
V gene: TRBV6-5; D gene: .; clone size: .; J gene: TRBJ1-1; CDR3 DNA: TGTGCCAGCAGTTACCCCGGCGAGAGTGAAGCTTTCTTT; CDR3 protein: CASSYPGESEAFF
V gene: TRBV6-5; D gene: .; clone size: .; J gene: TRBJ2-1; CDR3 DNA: TGTGCCAGCAGCCCGAAACGATACAATGAGCAGTTCTTC; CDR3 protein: CASSPKRYNEQFF
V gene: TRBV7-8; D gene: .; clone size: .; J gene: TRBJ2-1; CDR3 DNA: TGTGCCAGCAGCTTAGGGGTTTGGGGGACCACCTACAATGAGCAGTTCTTC; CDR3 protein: CASSLGVWGTTYNEQFF
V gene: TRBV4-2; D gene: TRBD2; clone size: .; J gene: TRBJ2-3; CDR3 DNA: TGTGCCAGCAGCCAAGTCACTAGCGGGAGGAGTAGGGATACGCAGTATTTT; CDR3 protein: CASSQVTSGRSRDTQYF
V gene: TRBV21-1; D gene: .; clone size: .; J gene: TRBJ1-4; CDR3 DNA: TGTGCCAGCACCCAGATAGGGACTAATGAAAAACTGTTTTTT; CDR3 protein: CASTQIGTNEKLFF
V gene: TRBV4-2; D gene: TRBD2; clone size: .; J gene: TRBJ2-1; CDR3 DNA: TGTGCCAGCAGCCAAGATATAAGGCTAGCGGGGGGGCACAATGAGCAGTTCTTC; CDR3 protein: CASSQDIRLAGGHNEQFF
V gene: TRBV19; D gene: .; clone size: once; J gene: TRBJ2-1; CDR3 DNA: TGTGCCAGTAGTAGAGGGTTAGCATCCGGCAATGAGCAGTTCTTC; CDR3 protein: CASSRGLASGNEQFF
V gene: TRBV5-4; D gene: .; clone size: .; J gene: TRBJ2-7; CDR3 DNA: TGTGCCAGCAGCTTGGCGAGGGCGGGCGAGCAGTACTTC; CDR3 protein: CASSLARAGEQYF
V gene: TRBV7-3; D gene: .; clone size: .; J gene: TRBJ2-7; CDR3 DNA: TGTGCCAGCAGCCTACTGTACGAGCAGTACTTC; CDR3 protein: CASSLLYEQYF
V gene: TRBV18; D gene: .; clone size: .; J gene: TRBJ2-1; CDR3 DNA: TGTGCCAGCTCACCACTGGGTTACAATGAGCAGTTCTTC; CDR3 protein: CASSPLGYNEQFF